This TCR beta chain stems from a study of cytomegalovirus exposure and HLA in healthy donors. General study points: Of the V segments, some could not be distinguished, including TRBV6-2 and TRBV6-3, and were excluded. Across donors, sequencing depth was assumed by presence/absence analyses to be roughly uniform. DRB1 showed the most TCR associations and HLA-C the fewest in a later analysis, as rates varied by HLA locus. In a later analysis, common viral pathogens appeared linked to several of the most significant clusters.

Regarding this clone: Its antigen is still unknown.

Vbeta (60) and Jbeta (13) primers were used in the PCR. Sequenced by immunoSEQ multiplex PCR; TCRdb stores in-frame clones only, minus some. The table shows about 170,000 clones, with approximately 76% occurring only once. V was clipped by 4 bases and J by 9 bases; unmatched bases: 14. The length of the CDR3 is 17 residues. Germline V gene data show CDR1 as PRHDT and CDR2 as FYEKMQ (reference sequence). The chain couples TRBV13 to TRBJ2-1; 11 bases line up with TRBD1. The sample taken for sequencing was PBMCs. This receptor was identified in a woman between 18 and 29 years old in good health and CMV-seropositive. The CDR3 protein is CASSSTGGQGAVREQFF. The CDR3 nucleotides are TGTGCCAGCAGCTCGACGGGCGGACAGGGGGCGGTCCGTGAGCAGTTCTTC.